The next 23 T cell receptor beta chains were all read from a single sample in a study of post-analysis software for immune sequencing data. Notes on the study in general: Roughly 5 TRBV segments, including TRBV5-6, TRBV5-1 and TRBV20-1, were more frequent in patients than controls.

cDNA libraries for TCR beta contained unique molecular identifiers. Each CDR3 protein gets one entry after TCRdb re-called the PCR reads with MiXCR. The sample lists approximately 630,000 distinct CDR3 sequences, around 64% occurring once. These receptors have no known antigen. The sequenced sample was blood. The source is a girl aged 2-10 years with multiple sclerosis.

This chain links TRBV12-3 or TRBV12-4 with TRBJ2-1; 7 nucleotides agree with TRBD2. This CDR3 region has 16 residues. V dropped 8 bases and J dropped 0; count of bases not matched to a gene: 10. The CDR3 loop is CASGPNPGGSYNEQFF. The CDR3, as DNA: TGTGCCAGCGGGCCCAATCCGGGGGGCTCCTACAATGAGCAGTTCTTC.

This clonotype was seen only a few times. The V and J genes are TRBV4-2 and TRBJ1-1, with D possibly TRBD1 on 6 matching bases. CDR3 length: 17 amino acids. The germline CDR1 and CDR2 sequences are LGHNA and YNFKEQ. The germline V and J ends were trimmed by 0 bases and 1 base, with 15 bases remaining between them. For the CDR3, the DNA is TGTGCCAGCAGCCAAGATGTAGCAGGGGCAGGGAACACTGAAGCTTTCTTT. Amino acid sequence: CASSQDVAGAGNTEAFF.

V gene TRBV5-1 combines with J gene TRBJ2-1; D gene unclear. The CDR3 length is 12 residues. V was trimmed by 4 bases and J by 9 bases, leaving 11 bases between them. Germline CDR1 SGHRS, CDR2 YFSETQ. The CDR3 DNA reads TGCGCCAGCAGCGTTAACTTTAGTGAGCAGTTCTTC. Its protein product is CASSVNFSEQFF.

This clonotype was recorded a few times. The CDR3 region is CASSYLSQGSEQYF. The CDR3 region has the DNA TGTGCCAGCAGTTACTTGTCGCAGGGGTCCGAGCAGTACTTC. The chain is built from TRBV6-2 or TRBV6-3 and TRBJ2-7, with D possibly matching TRBD1 (6 bases). From germline, CDR1 is MNHEY and CDR2 SVGEGT. V was pared by 1 base and J by 6 bases, with 13 bases between. This CDR3 is built from 14 residues.

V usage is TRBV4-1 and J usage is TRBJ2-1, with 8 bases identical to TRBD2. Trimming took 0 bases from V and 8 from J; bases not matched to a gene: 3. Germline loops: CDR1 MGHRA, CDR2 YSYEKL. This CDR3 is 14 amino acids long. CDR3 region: CASSQEIGRDEQFF. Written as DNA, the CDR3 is TGCGCCAGCAGCCAAGAGATCGGGAGGGATGAGCAGTTCTTC.

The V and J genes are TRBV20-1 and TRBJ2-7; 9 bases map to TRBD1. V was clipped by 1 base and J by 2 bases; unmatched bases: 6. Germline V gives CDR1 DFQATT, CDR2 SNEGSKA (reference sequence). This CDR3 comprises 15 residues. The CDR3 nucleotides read TGCAGTGCTAGAGGGGGACAGGGAGTCCCCTACGAGCAGTACTTC. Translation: CSARGGQGVPYEQYF.

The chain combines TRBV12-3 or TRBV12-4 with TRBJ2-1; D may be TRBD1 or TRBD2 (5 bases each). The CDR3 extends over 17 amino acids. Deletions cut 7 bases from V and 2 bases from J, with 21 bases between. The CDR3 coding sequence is TGTGCCAGCAAAGGGGAGTCGTGGGGAAGCACCTACAATGAGCAGTTCTTC. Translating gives CASKGESWGSTYNEQFF.

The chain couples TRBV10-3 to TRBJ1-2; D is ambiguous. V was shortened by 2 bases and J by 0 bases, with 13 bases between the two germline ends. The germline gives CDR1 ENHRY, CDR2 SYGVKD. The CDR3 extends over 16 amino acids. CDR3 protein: CAISEGSAGTNYGYTF. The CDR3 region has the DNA TGTGCCATCAGTGAGGGGTCGGCAGGTACTAACTATGGCTACACCTTC.

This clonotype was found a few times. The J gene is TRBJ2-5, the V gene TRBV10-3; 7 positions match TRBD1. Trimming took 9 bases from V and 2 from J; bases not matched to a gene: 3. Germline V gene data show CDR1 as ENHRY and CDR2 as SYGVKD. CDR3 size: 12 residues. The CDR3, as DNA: TGTGCCATGGGGACAGATCAAGAGACCCAGTACTTC. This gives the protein CAMGTDQETQYF.

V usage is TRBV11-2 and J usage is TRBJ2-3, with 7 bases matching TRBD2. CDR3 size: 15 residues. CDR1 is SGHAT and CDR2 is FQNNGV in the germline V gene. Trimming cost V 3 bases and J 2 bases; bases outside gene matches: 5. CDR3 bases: TGTGCCAGCAGCTTTTCTAGCGGAGCCACAGATACGCAGTATTTT. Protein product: CASSFSSGATDTQYF.

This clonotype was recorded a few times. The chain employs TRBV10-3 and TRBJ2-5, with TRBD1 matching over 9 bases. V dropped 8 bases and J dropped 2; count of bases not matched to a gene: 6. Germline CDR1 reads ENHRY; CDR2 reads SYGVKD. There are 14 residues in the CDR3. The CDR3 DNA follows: TGTGCCATCGGAGAAGGGACAGGGCAAGAGACCCAGTACTTC. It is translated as CAIGEGTGQETQYF.

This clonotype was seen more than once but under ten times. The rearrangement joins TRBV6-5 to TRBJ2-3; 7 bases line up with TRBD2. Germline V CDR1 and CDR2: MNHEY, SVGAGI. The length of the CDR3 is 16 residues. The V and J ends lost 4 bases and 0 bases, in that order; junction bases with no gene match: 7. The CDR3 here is CASSLAGRVSTDTQYF. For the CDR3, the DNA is TGTGCCAGCAGTTTAGCAGGGAGGGTCAGCACAGATACGCAGTATTTT.

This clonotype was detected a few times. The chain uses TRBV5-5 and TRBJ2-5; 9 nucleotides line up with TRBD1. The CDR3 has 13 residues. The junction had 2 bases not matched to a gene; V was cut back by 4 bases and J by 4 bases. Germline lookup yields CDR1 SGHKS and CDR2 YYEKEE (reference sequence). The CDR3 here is CASSRDRVETQYF. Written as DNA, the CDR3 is TGTGCCAGCAGCCGGGACAGGGTAGAGACCCAGTACTTC. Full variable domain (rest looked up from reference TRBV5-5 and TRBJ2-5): DAGVTQSPTHLIKTRGQQVTLRCSPISGHKSVSWYQQVLGQGPQFIFQYYEKEERGRGNFPDRFSARQFPNYSSELNVNALLLGDSALYLCASSRDRVETQYFGPGTRLLVL.

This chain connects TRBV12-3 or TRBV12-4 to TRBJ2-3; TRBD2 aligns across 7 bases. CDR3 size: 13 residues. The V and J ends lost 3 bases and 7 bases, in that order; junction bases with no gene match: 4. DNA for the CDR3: TGTGCCAGCAGTTTGACTAGCTCTTATACGCAGTATTTT. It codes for CASSLTSSYTQYF.

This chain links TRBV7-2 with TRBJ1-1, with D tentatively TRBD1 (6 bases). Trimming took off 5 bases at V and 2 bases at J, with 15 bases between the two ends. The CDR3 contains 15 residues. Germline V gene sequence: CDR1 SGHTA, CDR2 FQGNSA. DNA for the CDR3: TGTGCCAGCAGCGCCGGGGGCGCAGGAAACACTGAAGCTTTCTTT. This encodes CASSAGGAGNTEAFF. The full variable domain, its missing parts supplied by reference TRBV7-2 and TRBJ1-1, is GAGVSQSPSNKVTEKGKDVELRCDPISGHTALYWYRQSLGQGLEFLIYFQGNSAPDKSGLPSDRFSAERTGGSVSTLTIQRTQQEDSAVYLCASSAGGAGNTEAFFGQGTRLTVV.

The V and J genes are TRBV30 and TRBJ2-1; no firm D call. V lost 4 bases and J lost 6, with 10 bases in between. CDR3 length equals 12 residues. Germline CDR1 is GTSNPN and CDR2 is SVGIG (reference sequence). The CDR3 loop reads CAWKGPVNEQFF. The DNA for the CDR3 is TGTGCCTGGAAAGGGCCGGTCAATGAGCAGTTCTTC.

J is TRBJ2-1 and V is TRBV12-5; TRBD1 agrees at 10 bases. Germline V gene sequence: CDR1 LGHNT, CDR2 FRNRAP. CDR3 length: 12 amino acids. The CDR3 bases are TGTGCAAGCTCCCAGGGACAGGGGTACCGGTTCTTC. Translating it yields CASSQGQGYRFF.

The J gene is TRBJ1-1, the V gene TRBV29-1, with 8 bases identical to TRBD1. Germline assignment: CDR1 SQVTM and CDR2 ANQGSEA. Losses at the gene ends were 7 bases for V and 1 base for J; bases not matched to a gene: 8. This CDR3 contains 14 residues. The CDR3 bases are TGCAGCGCTCGTCCCGGGACAGGGAACACTGAAGCTTTCTTT. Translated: CSARPGTGNTEAFF.

This chain's CDR3 is CASSLVAGADTQYF. The CDR3, as DNA: TGTGCCAGCAGTTTAGTTGCAGGGGCAGATACGCAGTATTTT. The chain is built from TRBV12-3 or TRBV12-4 and TRBJ2-3; a weak D match, TRBD1 (6 bases). The CDR3 has 14 amino acids. V lost 1 base and J 4 bases, leaving 9 bases between the germline ends.

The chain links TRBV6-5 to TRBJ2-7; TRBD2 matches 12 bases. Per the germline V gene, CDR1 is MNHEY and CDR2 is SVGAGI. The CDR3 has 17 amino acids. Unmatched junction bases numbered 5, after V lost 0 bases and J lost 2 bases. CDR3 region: CASSYSRLAGAPYEQYF. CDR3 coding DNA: TGTGCCAGCAGTTACTCGAGACTAGCGGGAGCCCCCTACGAGCAGTACTTC.

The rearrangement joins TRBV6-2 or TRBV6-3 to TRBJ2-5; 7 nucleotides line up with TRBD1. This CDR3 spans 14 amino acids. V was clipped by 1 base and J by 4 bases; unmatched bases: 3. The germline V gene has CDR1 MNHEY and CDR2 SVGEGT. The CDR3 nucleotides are TGTGCCAGCAGTTACTTCCACAGGGGAGAGACCCAGTACTTC. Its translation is CASSYFHRGETQYF.

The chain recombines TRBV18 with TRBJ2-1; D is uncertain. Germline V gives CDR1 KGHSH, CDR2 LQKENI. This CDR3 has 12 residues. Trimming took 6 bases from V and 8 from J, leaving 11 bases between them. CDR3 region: CASSRQLDEQFF. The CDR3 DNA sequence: TGTGCCAGCTCTCGTCAGTTGGATGAGCAGTTCTTC.

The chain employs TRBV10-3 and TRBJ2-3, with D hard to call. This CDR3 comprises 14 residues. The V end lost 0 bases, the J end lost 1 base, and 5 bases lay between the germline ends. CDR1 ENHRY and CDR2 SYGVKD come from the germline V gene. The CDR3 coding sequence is TGTGCCATCAGTGAGTCTGGGGGCACAGATACGCAGTATTTT. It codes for CAISESGGTDTQYF.